The clone carrying this T cell receptor beta chain was counted only a few times. The antigen is unknown. This entry is derived from a study of blood T cells in healthy people across ages. Looking at the study overall: Capture by template switching was about one barcoded beta molecule per two T cells. Overall study results and limits: Aged donors had fewer naive CD4+ cells and lower diversity than long-lived donors.

A second PCR, run for about 7 to 11 cycles, used a sample-barcoded 5' primer plus a J-beta primer mix. Every molecule of cDNA carried a tag from a template-switch adaptor with 12 random nucleotides. In TCRdb, the 5' RACE reads were re-called with MiXCR into one record per CDR3 protein. The table includes under 950,000 distinct CDR3 sequences, roughly 20% detected once. The germline V gene has CDR1 LNHDA and CDR2 SQIVND (reference sequence). Trimming removed 4 bases from V and 4 bases from J, with 18 bases in between. The CDR3 extends over 16 amino acids. Sequencing was performed on blood. The TCR was taken from a man between 70 and 80 years old in good health. This chain uses TRBV19 with TRBJ2-3; TRBD1 might be the D (6 bases). The CDR3, as DNA: TGTGCCAGTAGTACAGGGGTTGAGGTTCGGGCAGATACGCAGTATTTT. It is translated as CASSTGVEVRADTQYF. Full variable domain (rest looked up from reference TRBV19 and TRBJ2-3): DGGITQSPKYLFRKEGQNVTLSCEQNLNHDAMYWYRQDPGQGLRLIYYSQIVNDFQKGDIAEGYSVSREKKESFPLTVTSAQKNPTAFYLCASSTGVEVRADTQYFGPGTRLTVL.